This T cell receptor beta chain was captured by sequencing in a study of cytomegalovirus exposure and HLA in healthy donors (dated by TCRdb to 2017 to 2019). A note on the overall study: An earlier analysis of approximately 600 of the donors reported more than 250 Gb of sequence data and some 120 million unique TCR beta sequences from about 180 million T cells. An early release that covered about 600 HLA-typed donors contained approximately 320 gigabases of sequencing data and tens of millions of unique TCR sequences. Of the approximately 400 genotyped donors, roughly 76% were placed in the genetic ancestry cluster associated with self-reported Caucasian donors. The study aimed to test whether signatures of past pathogen exposure could be identified by cataloging public T cell receptors. The study profiled the T cell repertoires of hundreds of subjects by immunosequencing and related them to cytomegalovirus serostatus. A separate validation cohort of roughly 110 different subjects was used in addition to the 666-subject first cohort. To predict cytomegalovirus infection status, the study combined high-throughput TCR immunosequencing, statistical association of individual TCRs with disease status, and machine learning. To study patterns of TCR occurrence, a later analysis re-analyzed previously published TCR beta repertoires from more than 550 donors and added high-resolution HLA genotyping. The later analysis used no new phenotypic data to find candidate immune exposures, relying instead on TCR beta sequences and their occurrence across donors. An earlier analysis of some 500 of the donors applied high-throughput TCR beta sequencing to assess whether each TCR beta V gene segment acted as functional or pseudogenic. Alongside the repertoire data, information on donor age, sex, ethnicity and CMV serostatus was compiled. Genome-wide SNP genotypes for about 65% of the roughly 700 donors were used in a later genetic analysis, which treated that subset as a discovery cohort. Every repertoire in the discovery cohort had been generated on one and the same sequencing platform. Class I and class II HLA loci were covered by the typing at four-digit resolution. The number of typed donors differed by locus: about 629-640 for A, B, C, DRB1 and DQB1; 500 to 550 for DQA1; fewer than 610 for DPA1; and some 470 for DPB1. A handful of DR-DQ haplotypes were handled as single units for association and clustering because linkage in the cohort was strong. Among a few hundred genotyped donors of the cohort, an average of around 240,000 unique TCR beta nucleotide sequences were sequenced per donor, about a sixth of them non-productive. Beyond this particular receptor, the publication reports: In an earlier analysis of approximately 590 of the donors, most TCR beta V segments appeared in productive rearrangements about 87% or about 30% of the time, broadly matching IMGT annotations. In vitro tests confirmed that three of the cytomegalovirus-associated TCR beta chains recognize cytomegalovirus antigens. Most TCR sequences were seen in very few donors, while some public TCRs were found in many individuals. A later genetic analysis associated a missense DCLRE1C variant with V-gene and J-gene trimming of TCR beta chains, and an independent cohort replicated the association. A group of highly shared sequence variants was considered likely to be a technical artifact of the sequencing pipeline. In a later analysis, several top co-occurrence clusters were reported to appear linked to parvovirus B19, influenza, CMV and Epstein-Barr virus. Because HLA typing was unavailable for some donors at each locus, only the typed subset was used in association tests. Because counts were too low, approximately 18 rarely observed V segments, including chromosome 9 orphons, were excluded from the earlier analysis of 500 to 700 of the donors. A later genetic analysis reported fewer N-insertions in productive TCRs among donors in an Asian-associated ancestry cluster than the approximately 700-donor mean. The 87-base-pair reads could not distinguish some IMGT-functional V segments, including TRBV6-2 and TRBV6-3, so those segments were excluded. In a later analysis, HLA-associated TCR beta chains were found to be more clonally expanded and to have lower generation probabilities than equally common non-associated chains. This cohort had only TCR beta chains sequenced, and the lack of alpha or paired-chain data limited which features could be detected. Assigning TCR associations to individual alleles was difficult when HLA alleles, especially DR and DQ, strongly co-occurred. According to the authors, the approach could potentially be generalized to other disease states and immunological phenotypes. In a later analysis, TCR association rates were found to vary across HLA loci, with the most associated TCRs seen for DRB1 alleles and the fewest for HLA-C alleles. Immune exposure information for the cohort was limited to CMV serostatus. In both the original and validation cohorts, the classifier was reported to diagnose cytomegalovirus status with high specificity and sensitivity. Correlated functional status among segregating V segments might be attributable to linkage disequilibrium, but an unknown experimental factor could not be ruled out. Most CMV-associated TCR beta chains appeared to be HLA-restricted in a later analysis, and the HLA associations seemed to be driven largely by CMV exposure. A further reported finding was that TCR beta sequences accurately predicted the HLA-A and HLA-B alleles for most subjects in the first cohort. The presence/absence analyses assumed that sequencing depth was roughly uniform across donors, and that assumption may not be true. The study listed over 150 TCR beta chains as associated with cytomegalovirus. In a later analysis, 16,951 TCR beta sequences were associated with specific HLA alleles at a false discovery rate of 0.05.

The CDR3 measures 15 amino acids from cysteine to phenylalanine. Here the CDR3 DNA is all that survives: 45 bases in frame from base 1. CDR1 and CDR2, per the germline V gene, are SGHDT and YYEEEE. V is shortened by 0 bases, J by 3 bases, and the region joining them spans 13 bases. Note on this clone: No antigen is known for it. The sample holds no much larger clone one base away, and base qualities are not on file.

The cohort consisted of fewer than 700 healthy bone marrow donors. All cohort members were sampled while nominally healthy, although unrecorded immune exposures were likely present. The donor tested CMV seropositive, placing the donor among the 290 or so seropositive members of the cohort. A peripheral blood sample was provided by each donor, and peripheral blood mononuclear cells were used for TCR beta sequencing. The Qiagen DNeasy Blood Extraction Kit was used to extract genomic DNA from the blood cell samples. The library was obtained by the immunoSEQ multiplex PCR assay. For the multiplex PCR, a mixture combining 60 forward primers for TCR Vbeta segments and 13 reverse primers for TCR Jbeta segments was used. A multiplex PCR assay on genomic DNA amplified the CDR3 region of rearranged TCR beta genes. The amplified TCR beta libraries were sequenced on the Illumina HiSeq System as 87-base-pair reads. On the study's bioinformatics: Across the 670 or so repertoires, a later analysis counted 80 million or so unique TCR beta chains, 9.5 million to 13 million of which were shared by at least two donors. To remove PCR and sequencing errors, raw reads were error-corrected and collapsed into unique sequences using a nearest-neighbor algorithm that merged closely related sequences. Alignment of CDR3 sequences to IMGT reference sequences was used to assign V, D and J gene segments. For a sequence to be retained, a match of at least six nucleotides was required to both a V gene segment and a J gene segment. A rearrangement was called productive if the CDR3 had no stop codons and remained in frame with V and J, and every other rearrangement was called non-productive. CDR3 was defined according to IMGT convention as the region running from the second conserved V-encoded cysteine to the conserved J-encoded phenylalanine. The earlier analysis of about 570 of the donors excluded any sequence lacking an unambiguous match to a single V gene segment. In an earlier analysis of approximately 590 of the donors, a V segment was called functional when productive rearrangements were above 56.7%, and segregating when the standard deviation between donors exceeded 5%. A statistical classification framework was built to diagnose cytomegalovirus status from the catalog of TCR beta chain sequences. V and J gene assignment, in a later analysis, came from comparing TCR nucleotide sequences with IMGT/GENE-DB human TR gene sequences. A later analysis assigned CDR3 sequences and most-parsimonious VDJ recombination scenarios with the TCRdist pipeline. In a later analysis, each TCR beta chain was defined by its CDR3 amino acid sequence together with its V-gene family, and reads lacking a unique V-gene family were excluded. As a way to deal with suspected cross-contamination and a sequencing artifact, a later analysis dropped more than 500 nucleotide sequences that were highly shared and had low generation probability. In a later analysis, a clonal expansion index for each public chain was calculated from normalized within-repertoire ranks of inferred template counts. A later analysis computed generation probabilities with a VDJ recombination model fitted to out-of-frame rearrangements, and checked the results against IGoR. In a later analysis, TCR-TCR, TCR-HLA and TCR-CMV co-occurrence was scored with hypergeometric tests, and a repertoire-size bias correction was applied to TCR pairs. To estimate false discovery rates, a later analysis permuted the HLA or CMV assignments 20 times. In a later analysis, co-occurring TCRs were grouped using DBSCAN, with TCRdist sequence similarity added in when clustering inside HLA-allele-positive subsets. For co-occurrence clustering, repertoires with fewer than 30,000 or more than 120,000 public chains were excluded, along with five or six repertoires with anomalous nucleotide sharing. Not all clones reach the TCRdb copy of this immuneACCESS table, which keeps in-frame sequences only. Checked studies attribute under half of the gap to unresolved V genes and leave the rest unexplained. The DNA gave D and trimming, while V, J and clone size come from that table. The sample profile shows 180,000 or so clones; 80% to 90% of them were found once. The ten most abundant clones make up 7.5% to 10% of the sample.

The rearrangement combines TRBV5-6 with TRBJ2-7; perhaps TRBD1 is the D gene, with 7 bases matching. This sequence originates from a man younger than 30 in good health and CMV-seropositive. Sequenced: PBMCs. The bases are TGTGCCAGCAGCTTGGGGGGGGACAGAAGCTACGAGCAGTACTTC. Its product reads: CASSLGGDRSYEQYF.